This T cell receptor (beta chain) is drawn from a study of cytomegalovirus exposure and HLA in healthy donors. A note on this clone: What it recognizes is unknown.

The PCR had 60 Vbeta and 13 Jbeta primers. Assay used: immunoSEQ multiplex PCR; TCRdb lists only in-frame clones, some missing. The sample shows under 150,000 clones, 80% of them seen only once. This CDR3 has 15 amino acids. Trimming removed 4 bases from V and 6 bases from J; junction bases left unmatched: 10. Germline CDR1 SGHRS, CDR2 YFSETQ. Notes on the study in general: By HLA locus, TCR association rates varied in a later analysis, with DRB1 showing the most and HLA-C the fewest. A later analysis appeared to link common viral pathogens to several of the most significant clusters. High sensitivity and specificity were reportedly achieved when the classifier diagnosed cytomegalovirus status.

The chain has TRBV5-1 and TRBJ2-7, with 10 bases lining up with TRBD2. Sequenced: PBMCs. The clonotype originates from a woman aged 40 to 55 in good health and CMV-seronegative. The CDR3 here is CASSPAGGPHREQYF. The DNA for the CDR3 is TGCGCCAGCAGCCCAGCGGGAGGGCCCCATCGCGAGCAGTACTTC.